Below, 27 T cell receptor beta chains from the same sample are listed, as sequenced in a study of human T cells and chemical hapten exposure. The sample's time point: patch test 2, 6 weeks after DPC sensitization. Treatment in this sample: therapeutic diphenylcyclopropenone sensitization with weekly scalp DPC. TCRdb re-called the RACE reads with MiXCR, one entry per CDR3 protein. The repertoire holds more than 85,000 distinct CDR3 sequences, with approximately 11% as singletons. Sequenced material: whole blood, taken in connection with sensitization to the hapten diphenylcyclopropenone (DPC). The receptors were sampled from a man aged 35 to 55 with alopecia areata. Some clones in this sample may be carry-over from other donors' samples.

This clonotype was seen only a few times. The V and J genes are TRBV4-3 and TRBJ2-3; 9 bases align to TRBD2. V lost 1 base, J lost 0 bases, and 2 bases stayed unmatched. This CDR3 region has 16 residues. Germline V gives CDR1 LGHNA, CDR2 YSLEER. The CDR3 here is CASSQAGLASTDTQYF. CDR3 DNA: TGCGCCAGCAGCCAAGCGGGACTAGCAAGCACAGATACGCAGTATTTT.

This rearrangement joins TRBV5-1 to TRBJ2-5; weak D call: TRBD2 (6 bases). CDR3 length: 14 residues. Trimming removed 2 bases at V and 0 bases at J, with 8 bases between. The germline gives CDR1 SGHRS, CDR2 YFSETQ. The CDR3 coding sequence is TGCGCCAGCAGCTTAAAGCGGGACCAAGAGACCCAGTACTTC. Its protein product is CASSLKRDQETQYF.

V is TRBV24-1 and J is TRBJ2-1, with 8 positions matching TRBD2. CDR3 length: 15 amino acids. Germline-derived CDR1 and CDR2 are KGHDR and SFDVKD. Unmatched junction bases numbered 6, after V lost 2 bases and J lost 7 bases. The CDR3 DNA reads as TGTGCCACCAGTGATTCAGGAGCGGGAGTAAATGAGCAGTTCTTC. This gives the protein CATSDSGAGVNEQFF.

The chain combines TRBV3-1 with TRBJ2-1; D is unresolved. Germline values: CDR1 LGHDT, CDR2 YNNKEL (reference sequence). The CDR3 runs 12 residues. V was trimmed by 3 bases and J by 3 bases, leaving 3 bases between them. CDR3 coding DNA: TGTGCCAGCAGCCACCTCTACAATGAGCAGTTCTTC. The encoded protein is CASSHLYNEQFF.

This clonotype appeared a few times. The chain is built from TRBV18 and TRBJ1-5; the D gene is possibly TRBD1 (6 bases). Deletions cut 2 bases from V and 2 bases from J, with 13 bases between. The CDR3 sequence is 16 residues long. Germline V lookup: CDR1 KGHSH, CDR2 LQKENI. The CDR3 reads CASSPLGAGGNQPQHF. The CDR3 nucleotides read TGTGCCAGCTCACCATTGGGGGCGGGGGGCAATCAGCCCCAGCATTTT.

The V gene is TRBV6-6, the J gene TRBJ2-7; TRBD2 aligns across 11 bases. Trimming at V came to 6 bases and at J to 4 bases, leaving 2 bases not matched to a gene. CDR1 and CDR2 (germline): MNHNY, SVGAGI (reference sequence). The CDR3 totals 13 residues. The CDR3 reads CASRGTSGYEQYV. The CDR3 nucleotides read TGTGCCAGCAGGGGGACTAGCGGATACGAGCAGTACGTC.

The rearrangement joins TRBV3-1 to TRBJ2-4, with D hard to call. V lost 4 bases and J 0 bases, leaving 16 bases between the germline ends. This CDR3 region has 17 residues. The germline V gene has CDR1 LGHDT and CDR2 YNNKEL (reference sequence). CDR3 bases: TGTGCCAGCAGCCCGCCCTTTCTTCTGGAAGCCAAAAACATTCAGTACTTC. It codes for CASSPPFLLEAKNIQYF.

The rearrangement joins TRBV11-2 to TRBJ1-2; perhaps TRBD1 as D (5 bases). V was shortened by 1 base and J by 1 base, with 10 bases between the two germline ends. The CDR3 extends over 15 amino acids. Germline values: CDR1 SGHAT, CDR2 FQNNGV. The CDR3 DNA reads TGTGCCAGCAGCTTAGCGGAGGGGATTAACTATGGCTACACCTTC. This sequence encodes CASSLAEGINYGYTF.

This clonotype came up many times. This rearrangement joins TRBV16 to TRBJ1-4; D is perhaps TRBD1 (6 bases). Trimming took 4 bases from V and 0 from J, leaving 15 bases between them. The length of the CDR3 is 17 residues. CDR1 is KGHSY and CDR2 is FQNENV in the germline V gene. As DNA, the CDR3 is TGTGCCAGCAGCCCTAAACCGGGACACGCAACTAATGAAAAACTGTTTTTT. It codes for CASSPKPGHATNEKLFF.

The CDR3 here is CASSLSQGAGNTIYF. The DNA for the CDR3 is TGTGCCAGCAGTTTGTCTCAAGGGGCAGGAAACACCATATATTTT. V gene TRBV28 combines with J gene TRBJ1-3; D is perhaps TRBD1 (5 bases). V lost 3 bases and J 4 bases, leaving 13 bases between the germline ends. The CDR3 has 15 amino acids. Germline V lookup: CDR1 MDHEN, CDR2 SYDVKM.

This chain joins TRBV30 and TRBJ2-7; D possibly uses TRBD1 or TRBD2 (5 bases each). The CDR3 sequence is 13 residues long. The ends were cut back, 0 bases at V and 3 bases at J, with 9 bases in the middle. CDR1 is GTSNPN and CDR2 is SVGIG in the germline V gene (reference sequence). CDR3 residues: CAWSVTGGYEQYV. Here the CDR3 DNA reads TGTGCCTGGAGTGTAACTGGGGGCTACGAGCAGTACGTC.

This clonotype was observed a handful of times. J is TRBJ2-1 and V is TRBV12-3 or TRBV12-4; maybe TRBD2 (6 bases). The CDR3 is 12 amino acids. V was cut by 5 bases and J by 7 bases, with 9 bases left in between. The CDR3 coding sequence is TGTGCCAGCAGTCGGGACTTAAATGAGCAGTTCTTC. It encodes CASSRDLNEQFF.

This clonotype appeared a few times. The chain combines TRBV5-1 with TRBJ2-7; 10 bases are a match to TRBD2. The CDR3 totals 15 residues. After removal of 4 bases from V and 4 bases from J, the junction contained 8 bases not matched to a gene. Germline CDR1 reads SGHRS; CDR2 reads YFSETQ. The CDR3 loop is CASSPDGTSVYEQYF. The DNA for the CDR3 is TGCGCCAGCAGCCCCGACGGGACTAGCGTATACGAGCAGTACTTC.

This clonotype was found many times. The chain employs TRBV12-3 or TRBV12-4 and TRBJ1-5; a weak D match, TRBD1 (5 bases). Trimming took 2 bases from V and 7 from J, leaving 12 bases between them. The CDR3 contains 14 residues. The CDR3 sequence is CASSLTGGHQPQHF. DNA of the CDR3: TGTGCCAGCAGTTTAACGGGGGGTCACCAGCCCCAGCATTTT.

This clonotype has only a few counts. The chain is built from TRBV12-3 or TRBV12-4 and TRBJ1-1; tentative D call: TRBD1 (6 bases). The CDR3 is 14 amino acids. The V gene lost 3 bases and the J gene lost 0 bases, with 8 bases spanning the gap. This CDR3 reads CASSFGQMNTEAFF. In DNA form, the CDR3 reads TGTGCCAGCAGTTTTGGACAGATGAACACTGAAGCTTTCTTT.

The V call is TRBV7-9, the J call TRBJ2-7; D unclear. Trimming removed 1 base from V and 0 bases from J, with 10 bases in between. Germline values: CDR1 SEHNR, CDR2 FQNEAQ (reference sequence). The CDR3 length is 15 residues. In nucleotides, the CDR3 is TGTGCCAGCAGCTTAGGCCAGAGAATCTCCTACGAGCAGTACTTC. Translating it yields CASSLGQRISYEQYF.

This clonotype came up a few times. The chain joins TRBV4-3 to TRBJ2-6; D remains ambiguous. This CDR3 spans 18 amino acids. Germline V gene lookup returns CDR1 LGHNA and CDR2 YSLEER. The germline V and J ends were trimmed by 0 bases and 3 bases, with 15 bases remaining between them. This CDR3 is CASSQEHRASLGANVLTF. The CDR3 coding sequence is TGCGCCAGCAGCCAAGAGCACCGGGCGTCACTTGGGGCCAACGTCCTGACTTTC.

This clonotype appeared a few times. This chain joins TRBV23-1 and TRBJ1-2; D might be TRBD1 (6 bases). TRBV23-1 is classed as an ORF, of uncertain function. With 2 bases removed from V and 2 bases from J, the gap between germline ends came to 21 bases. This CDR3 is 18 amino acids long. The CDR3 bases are TGCGCCAGCAGTCAAATCCGCCCACACGAGCAGGGGAACTATGGCTACACCTTC. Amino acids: CASSQIRPHEQGNYGYTF.

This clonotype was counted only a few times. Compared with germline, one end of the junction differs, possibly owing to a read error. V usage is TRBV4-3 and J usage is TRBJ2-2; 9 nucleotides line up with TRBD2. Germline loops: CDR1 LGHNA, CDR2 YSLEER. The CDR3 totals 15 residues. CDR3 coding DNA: TGCGCCAGCAGCCGTAGCGGGGGATCGACCGAGGAGCTGTTTTTT. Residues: CASSRSGGSTEELFF.

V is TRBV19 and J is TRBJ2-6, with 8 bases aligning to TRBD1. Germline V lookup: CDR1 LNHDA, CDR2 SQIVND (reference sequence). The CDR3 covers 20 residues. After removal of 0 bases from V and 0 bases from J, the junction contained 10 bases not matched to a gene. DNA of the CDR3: TGTGCCAGTAGTATAGATGGCCCGGGACAGGCCTACTCTGGGGCCAACGTCCTGACTTTC. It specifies CASSIDGPGQAYSGANVLTF.

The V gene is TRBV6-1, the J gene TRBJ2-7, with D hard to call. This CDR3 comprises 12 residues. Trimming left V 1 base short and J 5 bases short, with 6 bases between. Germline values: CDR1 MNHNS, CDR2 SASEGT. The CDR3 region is CASSEGGNEQYV. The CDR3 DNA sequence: TGTGCCAGCAGTGAAGGTGGGAACGAGCAGTACGTC.

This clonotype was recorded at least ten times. The CDR3 loop is CASSNRDHYEQYV. CDR3 bases: TGTGCCAGCAGTAACCGGGACCACTACGAGCAGTACGTC. This chain links TRBV6-6 with TRBJ2-7; possibly TRBD1 or TRBD2 for D (5 bases each). Trimming took 5 bases from V and 3 from J, leaving 11 bases between them. Germline V lookup: CDR1 MNHNY, CDR2 SVGAGI (reference sequence). This CDR3 has 13 amino acids.

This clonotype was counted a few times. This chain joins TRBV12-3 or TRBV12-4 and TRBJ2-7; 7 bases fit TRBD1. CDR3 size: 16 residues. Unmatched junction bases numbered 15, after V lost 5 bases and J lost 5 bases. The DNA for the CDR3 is TGTGCCAGCAGTCACCCCAAAGACAGGGATCGCGACGAGCAGTACGTC. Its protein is CASSHPKDRDRDEQYV.

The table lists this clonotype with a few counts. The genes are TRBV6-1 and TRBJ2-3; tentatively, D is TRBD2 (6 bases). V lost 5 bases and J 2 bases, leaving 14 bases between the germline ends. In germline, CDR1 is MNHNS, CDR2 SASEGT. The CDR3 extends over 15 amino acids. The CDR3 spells CASSPRLDFTDTQYF. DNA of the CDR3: TGTGCCAGCAGTCCGCGACTAGATTTCACAGATACGCAGTATTTT.

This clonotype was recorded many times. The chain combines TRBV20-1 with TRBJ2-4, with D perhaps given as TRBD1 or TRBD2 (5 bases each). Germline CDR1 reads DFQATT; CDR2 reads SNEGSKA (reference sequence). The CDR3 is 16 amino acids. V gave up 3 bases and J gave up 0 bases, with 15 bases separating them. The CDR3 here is CSARDPGPRAKNIQYF. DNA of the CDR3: TGCAGTGCTAGGGATCCGGGACCAAGAGCCAAAAACATTCAGTACTTC.

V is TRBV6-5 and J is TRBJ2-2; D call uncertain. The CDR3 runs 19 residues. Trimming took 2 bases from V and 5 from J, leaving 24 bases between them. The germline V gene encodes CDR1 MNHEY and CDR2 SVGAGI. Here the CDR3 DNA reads TGTGCCAGCAGTTACGTCCCCGTCTTATCGGCGAGATGGACCGGGGAGCTGTTTTTT. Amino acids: CASSYVPVLSARWTGELFF.

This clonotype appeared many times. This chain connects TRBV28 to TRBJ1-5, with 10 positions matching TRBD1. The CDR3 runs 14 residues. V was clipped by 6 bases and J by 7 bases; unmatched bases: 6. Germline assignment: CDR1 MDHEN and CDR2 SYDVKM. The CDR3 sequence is CASRYDRGQQPQHF. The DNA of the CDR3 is TGTGCCAGCAGGTACGACAGGGGGCAGCAGCCCCAGCATTTT. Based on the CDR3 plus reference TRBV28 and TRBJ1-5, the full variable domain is DVKVTQSSRYLVKRTGEKVFLECVQDMDHENMFWYRQDPGLGLRLIYFSYDVKMKEKGDIPEGYSVSREKKERFSLILESASTNQTSMYLCASRYDRGQQPQHFGDGTRLSIL.